The sequence of this TCR beta chain was determined in a study of blood T cells in healthy people across ages. It was with a sample-barcoded 5' primer and a J-beta primer mix that a second PCR of about 7 to 12 cycles was run. TCRdb reprocessed the 5' RACE reads with MiXCR, giving one entry per CDR3 protein. The repertoire has about 830,000 distinct CDR3 sequences, around 62% of them found once; the top ten carry about 30%. To note about this clonotype: Its antigen is still unknown.

The V end was cut by 4 bases, the J end by 0 bases, with 8 bases between. The CDR3 is 14 residues long. Germline V gene sequence: CDR1 LNHNV, CDR2 YYDKDF (reference sequence). The study recruited healthy Caucasian donors from Russia who were aged about 6 to 95. Points from the study as a whole: There were more naive CD4+ cells and higher diversity in long-lived donors than in aged donors. Naive T cell percentage showed a strong correlation with TCR beta diversity. The study lacked donor CMV status, which possibly confounded expanded clonotype changes.

The V gene is TRBV15, the J gene TRBJ2-3, with D tentatively TRBD2 (6 bases). Sequenced input: blood. This clonotype was sampled from a man aged 25 to 40 in good health. The CDR3 sequence: CATSTGLSTDTQYF. The CDR3 region has the DNA TGTGCCACCAGCACGGGACTCAGCACAGATACGCAGTATTTT.